This T cell receptor (beta chain) was recovered during a study of T-cell memory formation after mild COVID-19. Amplification by 5'RACE using constant-segment primers produced TCR alpha and TCR beta cDNA libraries that carried sample barcodes and UMIs. TCRdb fed the 5' RACE reads into MiXCR, producing one record per CDR3 protein. The table includes hundreds of thousands of distinct CDR3 sequences, roughly 25% detected once. Germline V gene lookup returns CDR1 SGHRS and CDR2 YFSETQ. The CDR3 is 15 amino acids. Germline trimming cut 0 bases from V and 8 bases from J; bases unmatched to any gene: 9. The rearrangement uses TRBV5-1 and TRBJ2-3; 7 bases match TRBD2. Specimen: PBMCs or a T cell subset sorted from them (not recorded which). The clonotype originates from an adult woman who had mild COVID-19 (a few samples of this study predate the infection). Cell type and time point are not known. The CDR3 is CASSLAGTISSTQYF. In DNA form, the CDR3 reads TGCGCCAGCAGCTTGGCCGGGACTATCTCTAGTACGCAGTATTTT.